This T cell receptor beta chain emerged from a study of T cells in Graves' hyperthyroidism and ophthalmopathy. The wider study: Peripheral blood was collected at initial diagnosis, before any treatment. Points from the study as a whole: Researchers report that a 13 V-J model separated ophthalmopathy from stable hyperthyroidism.

Trimming left V 1 base short and J 5 bases short, with 13 bases between. Per the germline V gene, CDR1 is SGDLS and CDR2 is YYNGEE. There are 15 residues in the CDR3. Remarks on this clonotype: Its antigen is currently unknown.

The patients, who ranged from 18 to 65 in age, presented with newly diagnosed hyperthyroidism lasting under 2 months. What was amplified from RNA transcripts were TCR beta CDR3 regions. HTBI primers were employed in a first-round RT-PCR of the TCR CDR3. TCRdb reanalysed the multiplex PCR reads using MiXCR and keeps one entry per CDR3 protein. The sample holds under 300,000 distinct CDR3 sequences; about an eighth are singletons and the top ten take 7.8%. The clonotype originates from a woman younger than 45 with Graves' hyperthyroidism that later progressed to Graves' ophthalmopathy. The sequenced sample consisted of blood. J is TRBJ2-1 and V is TRBV9; TRBD1 or TRBD2 may be the D gene (5 bases each). The CDR3 loop is CASSVTGTQNNEQFF. The CDR3 region has the DNA TGTGCCAGCAGCGTAACCGGGACCCAGAACAATGAGCAGTTCTTC. Full variable domain (missing parts from reference TRBV9 and TRBJ2-1): DSGVTQTPKHLITATGQRVTLRCSPRSGDLSVYWYQQSLDQGLQFLIQYYNGEERAKGNILERFSAQQFPDLHSELNLSSLELGDSALYFCASSVTGTQNNEQFFGPGTRLTVL.